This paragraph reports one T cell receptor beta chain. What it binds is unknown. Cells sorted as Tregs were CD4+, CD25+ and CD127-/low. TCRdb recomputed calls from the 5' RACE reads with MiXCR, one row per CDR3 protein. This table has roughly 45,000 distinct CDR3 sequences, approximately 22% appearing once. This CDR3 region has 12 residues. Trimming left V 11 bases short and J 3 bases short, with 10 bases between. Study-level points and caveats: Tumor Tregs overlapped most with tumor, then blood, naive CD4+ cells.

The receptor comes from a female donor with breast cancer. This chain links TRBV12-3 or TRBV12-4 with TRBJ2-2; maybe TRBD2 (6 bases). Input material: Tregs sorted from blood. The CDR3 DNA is TGTGCCGGCACGGGGGACACCGGGGAGCTGTTTTTT. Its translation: CAGTGDTGELFF.